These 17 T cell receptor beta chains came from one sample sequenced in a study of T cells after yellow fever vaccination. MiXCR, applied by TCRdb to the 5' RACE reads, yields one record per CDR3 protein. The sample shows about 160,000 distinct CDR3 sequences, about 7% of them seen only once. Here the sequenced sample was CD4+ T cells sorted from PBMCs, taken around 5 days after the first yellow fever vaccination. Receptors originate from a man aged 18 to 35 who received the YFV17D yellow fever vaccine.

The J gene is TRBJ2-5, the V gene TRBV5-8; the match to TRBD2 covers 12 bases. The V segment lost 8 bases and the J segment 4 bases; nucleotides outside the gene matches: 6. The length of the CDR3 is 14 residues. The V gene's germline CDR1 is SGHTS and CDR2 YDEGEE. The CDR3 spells CARGLLAGGETQYF. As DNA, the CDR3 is TGTGCCAGGGGCCTACTAGCGGGGGGAGAGACCCAGTACTTC.

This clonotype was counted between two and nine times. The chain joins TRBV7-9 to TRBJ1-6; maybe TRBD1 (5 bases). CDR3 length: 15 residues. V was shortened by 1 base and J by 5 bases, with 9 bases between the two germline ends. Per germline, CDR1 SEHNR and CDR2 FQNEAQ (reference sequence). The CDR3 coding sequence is TGTGCCAGCAGCTTAGTAGACAGTCATAATTCACCCCTCCACTTT. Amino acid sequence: CASSLVDSHNSPLHF.

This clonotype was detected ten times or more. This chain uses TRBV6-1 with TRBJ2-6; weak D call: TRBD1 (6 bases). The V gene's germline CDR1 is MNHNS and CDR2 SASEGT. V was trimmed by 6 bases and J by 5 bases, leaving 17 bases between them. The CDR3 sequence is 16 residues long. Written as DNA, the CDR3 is TGTGCCAGCAGGGACCGACAGGCCCTTAGGGCCAACGTCCTGACTTTC. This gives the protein CASRDRQALRANVLTF.

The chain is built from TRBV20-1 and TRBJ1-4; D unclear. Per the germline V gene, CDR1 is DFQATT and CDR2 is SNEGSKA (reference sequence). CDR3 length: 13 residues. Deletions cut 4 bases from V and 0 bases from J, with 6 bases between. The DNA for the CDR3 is TGCAGTGCTACAGGAGCAACTAATGAAAAACTGTTTTTT. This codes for CSATGATNEKLFF.

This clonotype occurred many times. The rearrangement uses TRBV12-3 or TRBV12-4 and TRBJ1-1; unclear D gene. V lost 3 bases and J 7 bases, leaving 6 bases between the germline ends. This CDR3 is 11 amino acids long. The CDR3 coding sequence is TGTGCCAGCAGTTTTTCTAGTGAAGCTTTCTTT. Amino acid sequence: CASSFSSEAFF.

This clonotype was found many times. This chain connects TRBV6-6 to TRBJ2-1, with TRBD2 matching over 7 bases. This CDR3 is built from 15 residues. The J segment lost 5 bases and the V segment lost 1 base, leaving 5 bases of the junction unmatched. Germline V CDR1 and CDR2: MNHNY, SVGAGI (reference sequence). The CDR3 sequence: CASSYWGGENNEQFF. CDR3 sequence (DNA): TGTGCCAGCAGTTACTGGGGGGGGGAAAACAATGAGCAGTTCTTC.

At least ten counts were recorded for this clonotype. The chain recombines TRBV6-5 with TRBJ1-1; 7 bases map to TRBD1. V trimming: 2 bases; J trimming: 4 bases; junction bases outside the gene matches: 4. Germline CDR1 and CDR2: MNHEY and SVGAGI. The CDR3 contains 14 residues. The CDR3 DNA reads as TGTGCCAGCAGTTACCAAACAGGGGCCACTGAAGCTTTCTTT. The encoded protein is CASSYQTGATEAFF.

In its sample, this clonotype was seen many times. The CDR3 loop is CATSRDGDRKNIQYF. The CDR3 DNA reads as TGTGCCACCAGCAGAGATGGGGACAGAAAAAACATTCAGTACTTC. The rearrangement links TRBV15 to TRBJ2-4, with TRBD1 matching over 7 bases. The CDR3 length is 15 residues. Germline V CDR1 and CDR2: LNHNV, YYDKDF (reference sequence). The V and J ends lost 0 bases and 4 bases, in that order; junction bases with no gene match: 3. Based on the CDR3 plus reference TRBV15 and TRBJ2-4, the full variable domain is DAMVIQNPRYQVTQFGKPVTLSCSQTLNHNVMYWYQQKSSQAPKLLFHYYDKDFNNEADTPDNFQSRRPNTSFCFLDIRSPGLGDTAMYLCATSRDGDRKNIQYFGAGTRLSVL.

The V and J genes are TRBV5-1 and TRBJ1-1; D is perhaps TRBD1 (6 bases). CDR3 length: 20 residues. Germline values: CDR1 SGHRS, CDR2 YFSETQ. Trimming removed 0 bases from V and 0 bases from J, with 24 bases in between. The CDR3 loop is CASSLGPRGGQVRVNTEAFF. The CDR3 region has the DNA TGCGCCAGCAGCTTGGGACCCCGGGGGGGACAAGTTCGCGTGAACACTGAAGCTTTCTTT. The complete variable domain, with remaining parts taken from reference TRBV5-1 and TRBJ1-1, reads KAGVTQTPRYLIKTRGQQVTLSCSPISGHRSVSWYQQTPGQGLQFLFEYFSETQRNKGNFPGRFSGRQFSNSRSEMNVSTLELGDSALYLCASSLGPRGGQVRVNTEAFFGQGTRLTVV.

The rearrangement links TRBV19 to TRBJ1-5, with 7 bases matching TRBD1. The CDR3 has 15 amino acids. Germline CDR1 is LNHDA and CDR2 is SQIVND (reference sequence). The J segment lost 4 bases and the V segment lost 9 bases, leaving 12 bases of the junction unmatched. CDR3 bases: TGTGCCAGCAGTTTTACCGGGACAGTGAATCAGCCCCAGCATTTT. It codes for CASSFTGTVNQPQHF.

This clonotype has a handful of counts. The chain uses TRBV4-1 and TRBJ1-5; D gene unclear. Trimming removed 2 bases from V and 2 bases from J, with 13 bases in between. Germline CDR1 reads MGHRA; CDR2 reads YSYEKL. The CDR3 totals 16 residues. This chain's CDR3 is CASSQHALGRNQPQHF. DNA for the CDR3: TGCGCCAGCAGCCAACACGCTCTAGGGCGCAATCAGCCCCAGCATTTT.

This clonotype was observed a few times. In DNA, the CDR3 is TGTGCCAGCAGTCCCCGTTTTTCAGGTAATCAGCCCCAGCATTTT. It translates to CASSPRFSGNQPQHF. The chain uses TRBV12-3 or TRBV12-4 and TRBJ1-5; D is unresolved. V lost 5 bases and J lost 4, with 15 bases in between. The CDR3 contains 15 residues.

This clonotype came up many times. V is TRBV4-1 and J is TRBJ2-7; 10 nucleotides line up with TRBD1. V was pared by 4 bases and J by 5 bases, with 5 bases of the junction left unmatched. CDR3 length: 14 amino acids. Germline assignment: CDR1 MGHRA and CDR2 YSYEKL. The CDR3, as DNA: TGCGCCAGCAGCCTCTTGGGACAGGGGAACGAGCAGTACTTC. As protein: CASSLLGQGNEQYF.

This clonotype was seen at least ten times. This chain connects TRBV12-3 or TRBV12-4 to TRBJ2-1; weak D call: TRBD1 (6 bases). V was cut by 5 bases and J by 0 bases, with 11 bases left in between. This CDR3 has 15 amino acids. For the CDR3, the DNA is TGTGCCAGCAGTCAAGACAGGAGCTCCTACAATGAGCAGTTCTTC. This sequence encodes CASSQDRSSYNEQFF.

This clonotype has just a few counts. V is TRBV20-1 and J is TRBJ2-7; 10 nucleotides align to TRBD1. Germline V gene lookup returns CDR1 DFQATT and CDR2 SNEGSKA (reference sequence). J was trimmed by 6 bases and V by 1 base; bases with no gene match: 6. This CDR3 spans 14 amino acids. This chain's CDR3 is CSARGQGAGIEQYV. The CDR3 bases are TGCAGTGCTAGAGGACAGGGGGCAGGAATCGAGCAGTACGTC.

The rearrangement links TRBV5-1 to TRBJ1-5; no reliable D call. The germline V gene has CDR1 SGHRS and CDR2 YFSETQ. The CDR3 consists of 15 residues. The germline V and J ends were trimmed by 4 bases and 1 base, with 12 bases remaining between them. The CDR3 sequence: CASSALVGSNQPQHF. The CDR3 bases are TGCGCCAGCAGCGCGCTGGTTGGAAGCAATCAGCCCCAGCATTTT.

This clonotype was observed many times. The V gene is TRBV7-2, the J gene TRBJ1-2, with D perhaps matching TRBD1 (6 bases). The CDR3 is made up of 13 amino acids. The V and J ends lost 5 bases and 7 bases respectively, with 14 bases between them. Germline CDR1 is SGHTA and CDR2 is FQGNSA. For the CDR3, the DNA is TGTGCCAGCAGCCCTCAGGGGAATTCTGGCTACACCTTC. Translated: CASSPQGNSGYTF. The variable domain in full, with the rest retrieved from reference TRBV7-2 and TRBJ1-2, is GAGVSQSPSNKVTEKGKDVELRCDPISGHTALYWYRQSLGQGLEFLIYFQGNSAPDKSGLPSDRFSAERTGGSVSTLTIQRTQQEDSAVYLCASSPQGNSGYTFGSGTRLTVV.